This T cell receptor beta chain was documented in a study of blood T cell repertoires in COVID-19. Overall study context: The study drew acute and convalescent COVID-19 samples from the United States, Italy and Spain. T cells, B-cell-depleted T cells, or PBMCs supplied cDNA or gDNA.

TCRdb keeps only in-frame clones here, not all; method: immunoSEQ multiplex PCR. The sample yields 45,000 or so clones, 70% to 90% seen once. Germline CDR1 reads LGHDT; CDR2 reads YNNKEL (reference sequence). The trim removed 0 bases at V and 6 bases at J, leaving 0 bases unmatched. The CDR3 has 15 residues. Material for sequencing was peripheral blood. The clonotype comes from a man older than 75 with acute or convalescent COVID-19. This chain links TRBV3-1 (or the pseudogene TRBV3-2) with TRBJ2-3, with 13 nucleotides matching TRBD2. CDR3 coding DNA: TGTGCCAGCAGCCAAGAGACTAGCGGGGGGGATACGCAGTATTTT. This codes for CASSQETSGGDTQYF.